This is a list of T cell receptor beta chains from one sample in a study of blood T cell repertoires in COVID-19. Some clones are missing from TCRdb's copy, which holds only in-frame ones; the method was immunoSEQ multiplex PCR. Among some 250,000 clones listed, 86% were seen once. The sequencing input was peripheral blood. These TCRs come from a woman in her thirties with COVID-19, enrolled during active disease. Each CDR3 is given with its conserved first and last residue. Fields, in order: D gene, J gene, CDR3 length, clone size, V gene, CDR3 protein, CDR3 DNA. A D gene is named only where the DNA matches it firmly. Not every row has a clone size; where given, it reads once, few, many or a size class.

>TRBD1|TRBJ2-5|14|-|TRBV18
CASSRGQGTETQYF
TGTGCCAGCTCACGGGGACAGGGTACAGAGACCCAGTACTTC
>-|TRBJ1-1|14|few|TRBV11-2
CASSRLLSGTEAFF
TGTGCCAGCAGCCGCTTGCTCTCGGGGACTGAAGCTTTCTTT
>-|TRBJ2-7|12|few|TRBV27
CASKHGAYEQYF
TGTGCCAGCAAGCACGGAGCCTACGAGCAGTACTTC
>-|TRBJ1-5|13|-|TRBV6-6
CASRRGDNQPQHF
TGTGCCTCCCGAAGGGGTGACAATCAGCCCCAGCATTTT
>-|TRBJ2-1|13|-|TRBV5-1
CASSLNSNNEQFF
TGCGCCAGCAGCTTGAACAGCAACAATGAGCAGTTCTTC
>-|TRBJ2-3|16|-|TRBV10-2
CASSTPGLPTTDTQYF
TGCGCCAGCAGTACCCCGGGACTTCCTACTACAGATACGCAGTATTTT
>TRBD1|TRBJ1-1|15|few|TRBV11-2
CASSLTGQENTEAFF
TGTGCCAGCAGCTTAACCGGACAGGAGAACACTGAAGCTTTCTTT
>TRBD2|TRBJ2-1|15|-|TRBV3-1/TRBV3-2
CASSGTSRVVDEQFF
TGTGCCAGCAGCGGGACTAGCCGGGTCGTCGATGAGCAGTTCTTC
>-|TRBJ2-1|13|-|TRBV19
CASSIGPALPKFF
TGTGCCAGTAGTATAGGTCCCGCGTTGCCCAAGTTCTTC
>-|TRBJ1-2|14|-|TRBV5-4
CASSSDRTIGGYTF
TGTGCCAGCAGCTCCGACAGAACCATCGGCGGCTACACCTTC
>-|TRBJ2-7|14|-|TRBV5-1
CASSVQGWDYEQYF
TGCGCCAGCAGCGTTCAGGGTTGGGACTACGAGCAGTACTTC
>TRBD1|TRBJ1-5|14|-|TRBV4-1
CASSQATGERAQHF
TGCGCCAGCAGCCAGGCCACAGGGGAACGGGCCCAGCATTTT
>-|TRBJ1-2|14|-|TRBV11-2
CASSFKAGSYGYTF
TGTGCCAGCAGCTTCAAGGCAGGATCCTATGGCTACACCTTC
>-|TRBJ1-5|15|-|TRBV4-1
CASSQMGGADQPQHF
TGCGCCAGCAGCCAAATGGGGGGGGCGGATCAGCCCCAGCATTTT
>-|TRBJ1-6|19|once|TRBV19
CASSIEPLSLRGRISPLHF
TGTGCCAGTAGTATAGAGCCCTTAAGTCTCCGGGGAAGGATTTCACCCCTCCACTTT
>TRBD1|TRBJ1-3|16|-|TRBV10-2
CASSSLTGHSGNTIYF
TGCGCCAGCAGTTCCTTGACAGGGCACTCTGGAAACACCATATATTTT
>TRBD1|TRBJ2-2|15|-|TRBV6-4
CASSERTGRTGELFF
TGTGCCAGCAGTGAGAGGACAGGGCGTACCGGGGAGCTGTTTTTT
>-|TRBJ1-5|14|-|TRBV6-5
CASLEGPSGWPQHF
TGTGCCAGCTTGGAGGGGCCTTCTGGGTGGCCCCAGCATTTT
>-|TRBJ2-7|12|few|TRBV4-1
CASSPKGDEQYF
TGCGCCAGCAGTCCAAAGGGGGACGAGCAGTACTTC
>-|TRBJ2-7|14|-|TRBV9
CASSVGDRAYEQYF
TGTGCCAGCAGCGTAGGAGACAGAGCCTACGAGCAGTACTTC
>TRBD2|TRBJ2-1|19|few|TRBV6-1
CASSEYLAGGPYPHNEQFF
TGTGCCAGCAGTGAATATCTAGCGGGGGGGCCTTACCCCCACAATGAGCAGTTCTTC
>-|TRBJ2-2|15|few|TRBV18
CASSPRADPTGELFF
TGTGCCAGCTCACCACGGGCAGACCCAACCGGGGAGCTGTTTTTT
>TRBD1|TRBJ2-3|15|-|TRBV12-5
CASGSGQANTDTQYF
TGTGCTAGTGGTTCCGGACAGGCGAACACAGATACGCAGTATTTT
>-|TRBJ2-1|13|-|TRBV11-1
CASSSGQYNEQFF
TGTGCCAGCAGCTCAGGTCAATACAATGAGCAGTTCTTC
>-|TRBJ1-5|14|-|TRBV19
CASNSVTSNQPQHF
TGTGCCAGTAATTCGGTCACGAGCAATCAGCCCCAGCATTTT
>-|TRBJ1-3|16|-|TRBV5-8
CASSFAGHNSGNTIYF
TGTGCCAGCAGCTTCGCCGGACATAACTCTGGAAACACCATATATTTT
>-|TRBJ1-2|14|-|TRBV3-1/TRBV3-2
CASSPTRGSDGYTF
TGTGCCAGCAGCCCGACGAGGGGGTCCGATGGCTACACCTTC
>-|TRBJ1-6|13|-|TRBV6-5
CASKRTENSPLHF
TGTGCCAGCAAGCGGACAGAGAATTCACCCCTCCACTTT
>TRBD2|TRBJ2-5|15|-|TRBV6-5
CASSYVSSGGETQYF
TGTGCCAGCAGTTACGTCTCTAGCGGGGGAGAGACCCAGTACTTC
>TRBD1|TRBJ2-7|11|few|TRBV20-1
CSARDPGGYHF
TGCAGTGCTAGAGATCCAGGGGGCTATCACTTC
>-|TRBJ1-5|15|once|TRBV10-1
CASSGDRLYHQPQHF
TGCGCCAGCAGTGGTGACAGGTTATACCATCAGCCCCAGCATTTT
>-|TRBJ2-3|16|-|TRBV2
CASSEEHRASTDTQYF
TGTGCCAGCAGTGAAGAACACAGGGCTAGCACAGATACGCAGTATTTT
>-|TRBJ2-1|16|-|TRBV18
CASSPRTTGLNNEQFF
TGTGCCAGCTCACCAAGGACAACAGGATTAAACAATGAGCAGTTCTTC
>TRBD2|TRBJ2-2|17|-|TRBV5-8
CASSLFRTSGNTGELFF
TGTGCCAGCAGCTTGTTCCGGACTAGCGGGAACACCGGGGAGCTGTTTTTT
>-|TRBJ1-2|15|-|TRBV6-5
CASSRDRYSNYGYTF
TGTGCCAGCAGCCGTGACAGGTATTCGAACTATGGCTACACCTTC
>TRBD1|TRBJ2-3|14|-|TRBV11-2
CASSLNRGEDTQYF
TGTGCCAGCAGCTTAAACAGGGGTGAGGATACGCAGTATTTT
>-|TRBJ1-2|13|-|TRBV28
CASRQVSDYGYTF
TGTGCCAGCAGGCAGGTATCGGACTATGGCTACACCTTC
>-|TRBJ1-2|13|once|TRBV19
CATRGPANYGYTF
TGTGCCACCCGAGGGCCCGCTAACTATGGCTACACCTTC
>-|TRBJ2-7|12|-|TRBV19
CASSIGQIEQYF
TGTGCCAGTAGTATCGGACAGATCGAGCAGTACTTC
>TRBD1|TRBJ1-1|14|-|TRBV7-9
CASHRGVGGTEAFF
TGTGCCAGCCACAGGGGGGTAGGAGGCACTGAAGCTTTCTTT
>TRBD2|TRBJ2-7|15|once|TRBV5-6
CASSSNIAGYDEQYF
TGTGCCAGCAGCTCGAACATAGCGGGTTACGACGAGCAGTACTTC
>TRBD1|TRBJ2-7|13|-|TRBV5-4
CASSFTGDYEQYF
TGTGCCAGCAGCTTCACAGGGGACTACGAGCAGTACTTC
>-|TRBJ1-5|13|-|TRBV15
CATSSFSNQPQHF
TGTGCCACCAGCAGCTTTAGCAATCAGCCCCAGCATTTT
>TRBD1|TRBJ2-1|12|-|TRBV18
CASSPRGLEQFF
TGTGCCAGCTCACCCAGGGGGCTGGAGCAGTTCTTC
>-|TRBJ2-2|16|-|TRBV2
CASRERTALNTGELFF
TGTGCCAGCAGGGAACGGACAGCTTTGAACACCGGGGAGCTGTTTTTT
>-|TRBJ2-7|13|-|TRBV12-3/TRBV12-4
CASSLAGGYEQYF
TGTGCCAGCAGTTTAGCGGGGGGCTACGAGCAGTACTTC
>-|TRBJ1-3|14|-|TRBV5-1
CASSLSSGGNTIYF
TGCGCCAGCAGCTTGTCTTCGGGGGGAAACACCATATATTTT
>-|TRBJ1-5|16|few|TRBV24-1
CATRLIRTAALGPQHF
TGTGCCACCAGGCTAATAAGGACAGCTGCCTTGGGGCCCCAGCATTTT
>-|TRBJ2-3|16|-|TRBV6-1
CASSGRWGAGTDTQYF
TGTGCCAGCAGTGGTCGATGGGGCGCGGGCACAGATACGCAGTATTTT
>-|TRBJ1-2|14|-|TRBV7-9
CASSLVLANYGYTF
TGTGCCAGCAGCTTAGTACTAGCTAACTATGGCTACACCTTC
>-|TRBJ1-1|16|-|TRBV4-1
CASSQVTGSWGTEAFF
TGCGCCAGCAGCCAAGTTACAGGGAGTTGGGGCACTGAAGCTTTCTTT
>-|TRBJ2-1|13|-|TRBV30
CAWSATRGSEQFF
TGTGCCTGGAGTGCAACTCGGGGAAGTGAGCAGTTCTTC
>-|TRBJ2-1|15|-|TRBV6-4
CASSDSLGAVNEQFF
TGTGCCAGCAGTGACTCCCTGGGGGCTGTCAATGAGCAGTTCTTC